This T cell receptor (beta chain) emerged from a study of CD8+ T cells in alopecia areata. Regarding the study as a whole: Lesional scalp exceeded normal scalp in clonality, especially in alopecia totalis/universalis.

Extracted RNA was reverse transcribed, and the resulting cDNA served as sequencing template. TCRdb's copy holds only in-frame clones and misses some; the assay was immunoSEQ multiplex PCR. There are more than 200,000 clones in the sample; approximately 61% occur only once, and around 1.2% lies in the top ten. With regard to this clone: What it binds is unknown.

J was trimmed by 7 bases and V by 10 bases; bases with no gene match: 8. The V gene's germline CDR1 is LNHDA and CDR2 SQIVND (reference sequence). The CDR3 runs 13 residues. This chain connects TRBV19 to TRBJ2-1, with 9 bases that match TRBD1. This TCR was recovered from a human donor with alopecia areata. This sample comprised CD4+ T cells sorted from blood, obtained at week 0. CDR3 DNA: TGTGCCACTCGCGGGACAGGGTCGAATGAGCAGTTCTTC. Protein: CATRGTGSNEQFF.